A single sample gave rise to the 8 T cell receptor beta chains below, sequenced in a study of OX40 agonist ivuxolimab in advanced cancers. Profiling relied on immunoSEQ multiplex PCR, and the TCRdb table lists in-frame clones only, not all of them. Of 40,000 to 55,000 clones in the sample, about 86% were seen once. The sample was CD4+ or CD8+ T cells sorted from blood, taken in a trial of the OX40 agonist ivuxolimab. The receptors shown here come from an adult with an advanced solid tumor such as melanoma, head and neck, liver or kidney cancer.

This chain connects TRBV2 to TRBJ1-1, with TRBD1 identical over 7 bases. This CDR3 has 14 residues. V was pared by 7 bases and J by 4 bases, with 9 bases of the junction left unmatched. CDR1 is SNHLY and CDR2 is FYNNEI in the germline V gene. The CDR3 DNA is TGTGCCAGCAATAAAGGCCAGGGGGTCACTGAAGCTTTCTTT. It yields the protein CASNKGQGVTEAFF. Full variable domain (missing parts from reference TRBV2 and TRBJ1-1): EPEVTQTPSHQVTQMGQEVILRCVPISNHLYFYWYRQILGQKVEFLVSFYNNEISEKSEIFDDQFSVERPDGSNFTLKIRSTKLEDSAMYFCASNKGQGVTEAFFGQGTRLTVV.

In DNA form, the CDR3 reads TGTGCCAGCAGCTTGGCGGGAAGGGCTGAAGCTTTCTTT. This sequence encodes CASSLAGRAEAFF. V and J are TRBV5-6 and TRBJ1-1; D uncertain. The CDR3 is 13 amino acids. Trimming pared 0 bases from V and 6 bases from J, leaving 9 bases between. CDR1 and CDR2 (germline): SGHDT, YYEEEE.

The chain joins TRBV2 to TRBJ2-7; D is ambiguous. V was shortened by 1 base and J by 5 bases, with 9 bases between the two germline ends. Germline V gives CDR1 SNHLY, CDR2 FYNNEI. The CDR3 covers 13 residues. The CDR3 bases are TGTGCCAGCAGTGAAGAGCTGATCCACGAGCAGTACTTC. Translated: CASSEELIHEQYF.

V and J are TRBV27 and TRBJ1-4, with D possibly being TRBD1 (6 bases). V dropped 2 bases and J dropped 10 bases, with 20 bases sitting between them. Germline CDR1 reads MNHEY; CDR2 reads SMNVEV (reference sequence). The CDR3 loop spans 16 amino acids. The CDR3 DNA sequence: TGTGCCAGCAGTTTAAGGAGAACATCGGGGGCGGTAAAACTGTTTTTT. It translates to CASSLRRTSGAVKLFF.

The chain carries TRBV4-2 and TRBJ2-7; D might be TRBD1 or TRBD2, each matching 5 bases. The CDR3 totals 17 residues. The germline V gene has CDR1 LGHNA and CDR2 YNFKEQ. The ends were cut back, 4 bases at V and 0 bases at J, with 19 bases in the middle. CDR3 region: CASSPWTGPLSSYEQYF. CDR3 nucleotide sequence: TGTGCCAGCAGCCCTTGGACGGGGCCCTTAAGCTCCTACGAGCAGTACTTC.

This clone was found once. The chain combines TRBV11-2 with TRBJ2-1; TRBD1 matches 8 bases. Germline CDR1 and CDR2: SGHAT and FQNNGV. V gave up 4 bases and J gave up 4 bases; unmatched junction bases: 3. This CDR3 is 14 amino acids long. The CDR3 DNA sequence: TGTGCCAGCAGCTATCGACAGGGGTACAATGAGCAGTTCTTC. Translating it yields CASSYRQGYNEQFF.

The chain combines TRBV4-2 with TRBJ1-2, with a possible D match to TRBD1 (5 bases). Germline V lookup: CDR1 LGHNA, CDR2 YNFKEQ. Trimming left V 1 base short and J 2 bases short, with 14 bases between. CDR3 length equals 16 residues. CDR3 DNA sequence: TGTGCCAGCAGCCAAGCCCTGGGGACGGCCAACTATGGCTACACCTTC. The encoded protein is CASSQALGTANYGYTF.

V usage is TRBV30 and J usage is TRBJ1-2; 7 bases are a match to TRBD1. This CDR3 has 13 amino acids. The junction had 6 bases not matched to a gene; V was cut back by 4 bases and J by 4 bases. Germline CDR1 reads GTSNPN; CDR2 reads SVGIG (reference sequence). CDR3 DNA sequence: TGTGCCTGGAACAGGGGAGTGTCCTATGGCTACACCTTC. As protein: CAWNRGVSYGYTF.